Listed below are T cell receptor beta chains from one sample, sequenced in a study of blood T cells in healthy people across ages. A single record per CDR3 protein comes from TCRdb applying MiXCR to the 5' RACE reads. The sample shows 1.5 million to 2 million distinct CDR3 sequences, 39% of them seen only once. The sequenced material came from blood. The receptor source for this set is a human donor in good health. Both conserved end residues are part of each CDR3. A D gene is named only where the DNA matches it firmly. Expanded clones get a size class; other rows say once, few or many, or leave the size out.

j_call v_call d_call clone_size cdr3_nt cdr3_aa
TRBJ1-2 TRBV2 NA NA TGTGCCAGCAGTGAAGTACAGGAAACTGGCTACACCTTC CASSEVQETGYTF
TRBJ2-5 TRBV7-6 TRBD2 NA TGTGCCAGCAGCTTATCTTCGGGGGGCAGACTAGCGGGACAAGAGACCCAGTACTTC CASSLSSGGRLAGQETQYF
TRBJ2-1 TRBV4-2 TRBD1 NA TGTGCCACGGGACAGGGAGCGACTATGCGCAATGAGCAGTTCTTC CATGQGATMRNEQFF
TRBJ2-3 TRBV20-1 TRBD2 few TGCAGTGCTAGTCTCGCGGGGGGGCCTGTTGGCTCAGATACGCAGTATTTT CSASLAGGPVGSDTQYF
TRBJ2-3 TRBV12-3/TRBV12-4 NA many TGTGCCAGCAGTTTACTATTTAGGGATACGCAGTATTTT CASSLLFRDTQYF
TRBJ2-1 TRBV4-1 NA few TGCGCCAGCAGCCACGATCTCTCTCCGGGACTCTTCAATGAGCAGTTCTTC CASSHDLSPGLFNEQFF
TRBJ2-1 TRBV6-6 TRBD1 NA TGTGCCAGCAGACGACAGGGACCGACCTACAATGAGCAGTTCTTC CASRRQGPTYNEQFF
TRBJ1-4 TRBV29-1 TRBD1 NA TGCAGCGTTGAAGTTCCCCCAGGGGGCGCGGGTTCAAAACTGTTTTTT CSVEVPPGGAGSKLFF
TRBJ2-7 TRBV11-3 NA NA TGTGCCAGCAGCCGACGGGACACGGACTACGAGCAGTACTTC CASSRRDTDYEQYF
TRBJ2-1 TRBV6-5 TRBD2 NA TGTGCCAGCAGTTACTTTCGCGGGGGGACCAATGGGCAGTTCTTC CASSYFRGGTNGQFF
TRBJ1-2 TRBV29-1 TRBD1 NA TGCAGCGTTGCAAGGGGACAGGGGTATGGCTACACTTTC CSVARGQGYGYTF
TRBJ1-1 TRBV6-6 NA few TGTGCCAGCAGGCGTGGGGGCCCGAACACTGAAGCTTTCTTT CASRRGGPNTEAFF
TRBJ1-6 TRBV12-3/TRBV12-4 NA NA TGTGCCAGCAGTTTCGGGCAGGGGAATTTACCCCTCCACTTT CASSFGQGNLPLHF
TRBJ2-5 TRBV10-2 TRBD1 few TGCGCCAGCAGGAAAGGGGGCCGGAGGAGCGGGACCCAGTACTTC CASRKGGRRSGTQYF
TRBJ1-5 TRBV6-1 NA NA TGTGCCAGCAGTGGACCGCAACCCAATCAGCCCCAGCATTTT CASSGPQPNQPQHF
TRBJ2-7 TRBV6-2/TRBV6-3 TRBD1 NA TGTGCCAGCAGTGCCGGACAGGAGATCTACGAGCAGTACTTC CASSAGQEIYEQYF
TRBJ2-1 TRBV7-2 NA NA TGTGCCAGCAGCTCACTCGGGGGCGCGGAGGACGGGGAGACCCAGTTCTTC CASSSLGGAEDGETQFF
TRBJ1-2 TRBV7-2 NA NA TGTGCCAGCAGCTTCGGCGGGGCCCGAAACTATGGCTACACCTTC CASSFGGARNYGYTF
TRBJ1-2 TRBV12-3/TRBV12-4 NA NA TGTGCCAGCAGTTTCCATCAGGAAGGAGATGGCTACACCTTC CASSFHQEGDGYTF
TRBJ2-1 TRBV7-8 TRBD2 few TGTGCCAGCAGCTCCAAGGGGGGGCTAGCGGGGGTTCGTAGTAATGAGCAGTTCTTC CASSSKGGLAGVRSNEQFF
TRBJ1-1 TRBV20-1 NA NA TGCAGTGCTAGTTCTCAGGGCTCCACTGAAGCTTTCTTT CSASSQGSTEAFF
TRBJ2-5 TRBV5-1 NA few TGCGCCAGCAGATTTGTTATACAGGGAGAGACCCAGTACTTC CASRFVIQGETQYF
TRBJ1-2 TRBV4-1 NA NA TGCGCCAGCAGCCAAGATCGGGGGAATAATGGCTACACCTTC CASSQDRGNNGYTF
TRBJ2-5 TRBV5-8 TRBD2 NA TGTGCCAGCAGCCGGCTACTAGCGGGGCATCAAGAGACCCAGTACTTC CASSRLLAGHQETQYF
TRBJ2-5 TRBV3-1 NA few TGTGCCAGCATCCTACAGGGAGGAGAGACCCAGTACTTC CASILQGGETQYF
TRBJ2-3 TRBV28 NA NA TGTGCCAGCAGGCTACAAGGCCCCGCAGATACGCAGTATTTT CASRLQGPADTQYF
TRBJ2-7 TRBV7-2 NA NA TGTGCCAGCAGCTTCTCAGGGACGGGGGAGCAGTACTTC CASSFSGTGEQYF
TRBJ2-5 TRBV4-1 NA NA TGCGCCAGCAGCCAAAAAAGGTTGCGGGGTCTGCTAGAGACCCAGTACTTC CASSQKRLRGLLETQYF
TRBJ2-1 TRBV4-3 NA NA TGCGCCAGCAGCCAAGATCGACTTTACAATGAGCAGTTCTTC CASSQDRLYNEQFF
TRBJ1-1 TRBV5-6 NA few TGTGCCAGCAGCTTGGGATTTTCTGAAGCTTTCTTT CASSLGFSEAFF
TRBJ2-5 TRBV9 TRBD2 few TGTGCTAGCAGCGTCGGACTAGCGGGGGTCCAAGAGACCCAGTACTTC CASSVGLAGVQETQYF
TRBJ2-7 TRBV7-9 TRBD1 NA TGTGCCAGCAGCTCCCAGACAGGGGGGTCCTACAATGAGCAGTACTTC CASSSQTGGSYNEQYF
TRBJ2-7 TRBV6-5 TRBD1 few TGTGCCAGCAGTTTCGGACAGGGGCTCGAGCAGTACTTC CASSFGQGLEQYF
TRBJ1-2 TRBV12-3/TRBV12-4 NA NA TGTGCCAGCATAGGACCACGGGGGCTAAGATACGGCTACACCTTC CASIGPRGLRYGYTF
TRBJ2-4 TRBV7-9 TRBD1 few TGTGCCAGCAGCTTTACTGGACAGGGAGTTAATGAGCAGTACTTC CASSFTGQGVNEQYF
TRBJ2-5 TRBV20-1 TRBD2 NA TGCAGTGCTAGAAGCGGGGAACAACAAGAGACCCAGTACTTC CSARSGEQQETQYF
TRBJ1-2 TRBV25-1 NA few TGTGCCAGCAGTGAATACGGGGCTAACTATGGCTACACCTTC CASSEYGANYGYTF
TRBJ1-1 TRBV7-2 TRBD1 few TGTGCCAGCAGCCCGGGACAGGTAGTCACTGAAGCTTTCTTT CASSPGQVVTEAFF